This entry lists 5 T cell receptor beta chains sequenced from one sample in a study of blood T cell repertoires in COVID-19. The repertoire was sequenced with immunoSEQ multiplex PCR; TCRdb's copy has only in-frame clones and lacks some. The sample shows about 99,000 clones, roughly 87% of them seen only once. Sequenced material: peripheral blood. These TCRs come from a woman aged 80 or over in a cohort sampled during active COVID-19.

The chain is built from TRBV24-1 and TRBJ2-2, with D maybe TRBD1 (5 bases). This CDR3 has 13 amino acids. Germline V gene lookup returns CDR1 KGHDR and CDR2 SFDVKD. With 3 bases removed from V and 6 bases from J, the gap between germline ends came to 7 bases. The CDR3 loop is CATSDQGPGELFF. The CDR3 DNA follows: TGTGCCACCAGTGATCAGGGCCCCGGGGAGCTGTTTTTT.

The chain employs TRBV15 and TRBJ2-2; TRBD1 is a possible D gene (6 bases). Germline-derived CDR1 and CDR2 are LNHNV and YYDKDF (reference sequence). V lost 5 bases and J lost 1, with 17 bases in between. The CDR3 covers 17 residues. The CDR3 here is CATSGVPGQRNTGELFF. The CDR3 nucleotides read TGTGCCACCAGCGGAGTACCGGGACAAAGGAACACCGGGGAGCTGTTTTTT.

The chain carries TRBV7-3 and TRBJ2-1; 12 bases match TRBD2. The CDR3 is 15 amino acids. CDR1 and CDR2 (germline): SGHTA, FQGTGA. The V segment lost 3 bases and the J segment 8 bases; nucleotides outside the gene matches: 5. CDR3 nucleotide sequence: TGTGCCAGCAGCTTTTCTAGCGGGGGGGAGGATGAGCAGTTCTTC. Translating gives CASSFSSGGEDEQFF.

This clone appeared once. The DNA of the CDR3 is TGTGCCAGCAGCCAGGGAACAGGGTTCCAGCCCCAGCATTTT. Translation: CASSQGTGFQPQHF. The rearrangement links TRBV3-1 (or the pseudogene TRBV3-2) to TRBJ1-5, with a weak D call TRBD1 (6 bases). Trimming shortened V by 3 bases and J by 7 bases, and 13 bases separated the two germline ends. Germline V gene lookup returns CDR1 LGHDT and CDR2 YNNKEL (reference sequence). This CDR3 spans 14 amino acids.

The rearrangement links TRBV14 to TRBJ1-3; TRBD1 agrees at 8 bases. V shed 3 bases and J 0 bases; nucleotides not matched to a gene: 10. Germline CDR1 SGHDN, CDR2 FVKESK. The CDR3 extends over 18 amino acids. The CDR3 bases are TGTGCCAGCAGCCACCGGGACAGGTGGACTCACTCTGGAAACACCATATATTTT. Translated: CASSHRDRWTHSGNTIYF. The variable domain in full, completed from reference TRBV14 and TRBJ1-3, reads EAGVTQFPSHSVIEKGQTVTLRCDPISGHDNLYWYRRVMGKEIKFLLHFVKESKQDESGMPNNRFLAERTGGTYSTLKVQPAELEDSGVYFCASSHRDRWTHSGNTIYFGEGSWLTVV.